A selection of T cell receptor beta chains follows, all from one sample in a study of blood T cell repertoires in COVID-19. The assay was immunoSEQ multiplex PCR, and TCRdb's table has in-frame clones only and misses some. In the table there are roughly 200,000 clones, approximately 94% of which are singletons. The sequenced sample consisted of peripheral blood. These receptors were collected from a man younger than 45 with COVID-19, enrolled during active disease. CDR3s leave out the opening cysteine and the closing phenylalanine or tryptophan. The order of the fields is CDR3 length, D gene, V gene, clone size, CDR3 protein. The D gene is left open where the match is weak. Expanded clones are given a class, and other clones once, few, many or no size at all.

CDR3 length: 13; D gene: TRBD1; V gene: TRBV4-1; clone size: .; CDR3 protein: ASSQTGGNYNEQF
CDR3 length: 11; D gene: TRBD1; V gene: TRBV5-1; clone size: .; CDR3 protein: ASRPGQGYEQY
CDR3 length: 12; D gene: .; V gene: TRBV30; clone size: .; CDR3 protein: AWDRDKDTGELF
CDR3 length: 13; D gene: .; V gene: TRBV9; clone size: .; CDR3 protein: ASSAQAASGEKLF
CDR3 length: 12; D gene: TRBD1; V gene: TRBV25-1; clone size: .; CDR3 protein: ASRGQGNTGELF
CDR3 length: 14; D gene: .; V gene: TRBV6-1; clone size: .; CDR3 protein: ASSEARGSRQETQY
CDR3 length: 12; D gene: TRBD1; V gene: TRBV9; clone size: .; CDR3 protein: ASSVKGQSYEQY
CDR3 length: 13; D gene: TRBD2; V gene: TRBV5-1; clone size: .; CDR3 protein: ASSLAPSGQETQY
CDR3 length: 13; D gene: .; V gene: TRBV5-5; clone size: .; CDR3 protein: ASSLVIDPNYGYT
CDR3 length: 11; D gene: TRBD1; V gene: TRBV29-1; clone size: .; CDR3 protein: SAQTGEDQPQH
CDR3 length: 14; D gene: TRBD2; V gene: TRBV5-1; clone size: .; CDR3 protein: ASSSTVGGAYNEQF
CDR3 length: 12; D gene: .; V gene: TRBV10-3; clone size: .; CDR3 protein: AIKGVPSTDTQY
CDR3 length: 12; D gene: TRBD2; V gene: TRBV5-1; clone size: .; CDR3 protein: ASSLSGDYNEQF
CDR3 length: 15; D gene: .; V gene: TRBV6-4; clone size: .; CDR3 protein: ASSDSFRAANTGELF
CDR3 length: 12; D gene: .; V gene: TRBV27; clone size: .; CDR3 protein: ASSLYAVNQPQH
CDR3 length: 12; D gene: .; V gene: TRBV19; clone size: .; CDR3 protein: ASSLNFAGSPLH
CDR3 length: 14; D gene: TRBD1; V gene: TRBV27; clone size: .; CDR3 protein: ASSLLAGGKEVEAF
CDR3 length: 11; D gene: TRBD1; V gene: TRBV7-9; clone size: .; CDR3 protein: ASSRQGDYGYT
CDR3 length: 15; D gene: .; V gene: TRBV14; clone size: .; CDR3 protein: ASSPLTGRGSYNEQF
CDR3 length: 12; D gene: .; V gene: TRBV5-1; clone size: .; CDR3 protein: ASSYSGGNTEAF
CDR3 length: 14; D gene: TRBD1; V gene: TRBV5-1; clone size: .; CDR3 protein: ASSLEPGTGNEKLF
CDR3 length: 11; D gene: .; V gene: TRBV11-3; clone size: .; CDR3 protein: ASSPGQKTEAF
CDR3 length: 13; D gene: TRBD1; V gene: TRBV19; clone size: .; CDR3 protein: ASSTAGRGLGGYT
CDR3 length: 12; D gene: TRBD2; V gene: TRBV13; clone size: .; CDR3 protein: ASSSPGTSHEQY
CDR3 length: 14; D gene: .; V gene: TRBV9; clone size: .; CDR3 protein: ASSVGGRLPNSPLH
CDR3 length: 12; D gene: TRBD2; V gene: TRBV3-1/TRBV3-2; clone size: .; CDR3 protein: ASTVAGGTGELF
CDR3 length: 12; D gene: .; V gene: TRBV27; clone size: .; CDR3 protein: ASSLEVMNTEAF
CDR3 length: 15; D gene: TRBD2; V gene: TRBV4-1; clone size: .; CDR3 protein: ASSQGDGGIRTDTQY
CDR3 length: 9; D gene: .; V gene: TRBV24-1; clone size: .; CDR3 protein: ATGTTDTQY
CDR3 length: 13; D gene: TRBD1; V gene: TRBV6-5; clone size: .; CDR3 protein: ASSRPGQLQYGYT
CDR3 length: 12; D gene: .; V gene: TRBV6-5; clone size: .; CDR3 protein: ASSGTNSGNTIY
CDR3 length: 11; D gene: .; V gene: TRBV12-3/TRBV12-4; clone size: .; CDR3 protein: ASSFGTTLGYT
CDR3 length: 14; D gene: TRBD2; V gene: TRBV7-7; clone size: .; CDR3 protein: ASSSGLAGGANVLT
CDR3 length: 13; D gene: TRBD1; V gene: TRBV30; clone size: .; CDR3 protein: AWSVRQGYNSPLH
CDR3 length: 13; D gene: .; V gene: TRBV9; clone size: .; CDR3 protein: ASSVGGRSTDTQY
CDR3 length: 12; D gene: TRBD2; V gene: TRBV7-9; clone size: few; CDR3 protein: ASSRAGEDYEQY
CDR3 length: 12; D gene: .; V gene: TRBV4-1; clone size: .; CDR3 protein: ASSQAGGSYEQY
CDR3 length: 14; D gene: TRBD2; V gene: TRBV3-1/TRBV3-2; clone size: .; CDR3 protein: ASSQSASGSTDTQY